This paragraph covers one T cell receptor beta chain sequence. This clone showed up just once. Its antigen is currently not known. Base qualities were left out, and no much larger clone turns up one base away. This sample stems from a study of blood T cell repertoires in COVID-19 (dated by TCRdb to the early 2020s). Study-wide context: Collaborator samples came from the United States, Italy and Spain and covered acute and convalescent phases of COVID-19. The material from the prospective study consisted of cDNA or gDNA derived from T cells, B-cell-depleted T cells, or PBMCs. The dataset comprised deeply sampled blood TCRbeta repertoires from subjects exposed to, actively infected with, or recovered from COVID-19. A freely available public database, intended as a resource for researchers studying the immune response to SARS-CoV-2, is where the repertoires were released. Samples came from the ongoing ImmuneRACE study (first 160 participants) plus 1,254 subjects from 6 global collaborators. Nearly every sample came with metadata listing a de-identified subject ID, COVID-19 status, age in years and sex. Where HLA class I and class II types were available, the types were taken from metadata supplied by the sample provider, not from assay-based typing. Broader findings and caveats from the paper: The amount of clinical and demographic metadata varied by source and participant and was provided uncurated.

The CDR3 holds 13 amino acids from the cysteine to the phenylalanine. Of all the DNA, just the CDR3 is kept, 39 bases in frame from base 1. V and J are trimmed by 6 bases and 11 bases, and the gene matches miss 8 bases of the junction. According to the germline V gene, CDR1 reads MNHEY and CDR2 reads SVGEGT. The immunoSEQ Assay, a bias-controlled multiplex PCR, was used to amplify TCRbeta CDR3 regions from genomic DNA. The authors' pipeline ran thus. The number of nucleated cells in each sample was estimated by amplification of reference gene primers within the assay. To quantify the absolute abundance of each unique TCRbeta CDR3 rearrangement, sequence reads were collapsed and filtered. For each sample, productive Simpson clonality was calculated as the square root of Simpson's diversity index over productive rearrangements. In its TCRdb copy, this immuneACCESS table keeps in-frame sequences only and misses some clones. Where compared with another copy, unresolved V genes explain less than half of these, and the others have no known cause. V and J calls and clone size are those listed in that table; D and trimming were worked out from the DNA. This sample comprises approximately 140,000 clones, about 85% of them detected only once. Approximately 4.1% of the sample rests with the top ten.

Collaborating institutions collected whole blood in K2EDTA tubes following their own protocols. For TCRbeta analysis, collaborators shipped samples as frozen whole blood, isolated PBMCs, or DNA extracted from either of those sample types. The specimen was peripheral blood. The receptor's source is a woman in her sixties with active or convalescent COVID-19. The V and J genes are TRBV6-2 or TRBV6-3 and TRBJ1-5; 9 central nucleotides agree with TRBD1. DNA sequence: TGTGCCAGCAGCCCACAGGGGGCGCGGGCCCAGCATTTT. This yields the protein CASSPQGARAQHF.